The source of this TCR beta chain is a study of PD-L1 blockade in urothelial cancer. About the research overall: Between 0 and 3 chemotherapy regimens preceded treatment for each patient. Per blood sample, T cells had a median of around 150,000. Whole-study findings and limits: Lower than median blood TCR clonality before treatment predicted better survival.

The patients had locally advanced or metastatic urothelial carcinoma. Produced via immunoSEQ multiplex PCR; TCRdb's table is partial and in-frame only. The table includes under 120,000 clones, approximately 85% detected once. As concerns this clone: Its antigen is still unknown.

V lost 0 bases, J lost 5 bases, and 9 bases lay in between. The CDR3 runs 14 residues. CDR1 and CDR2 (germline): KGHSH, LQKENI. This chain joins TRBV18 and TRBJ2-3; D remains ambiguous. This clonotype was obtained from a man in his fifties or sixties with urothelial cancer. The sequencing used PBMCs, collected around atezolizumab (anti-PD-L1) treatment. The CDR3 is CASSPPSTVDTQYF. The CDR3 coding sequence is TGTGCCAGCTCACCACCGTCAACAGTAGATACGCAGTATTTT.